The next 22 T cell receptor beta chains were all read from a single sample in a study of blood T cells in healthy people across ages. A sample-barcoded 5' primer and a J-beta primer mix were used in a second PCR of roughly 6 to 11 cycles. Using its own MiXCR run on the 5' RACE reads, TCRdb lists one record per CDR3 protein. The profile shows approximately 780,000 distinct CDR3 sequences, more than 25% of them singletons. A further study also used this sample, focusing on T cells of mothers and their children.

Sequenced: blood. The source of these receptors is a boy between 10 and 17 years old in good health.

For this clonotype: Because the CDR3 is missing its conserved closing phenylalanine or tryptophan, this is likely a read error. In nucleotides, the CDR3 is TGCGCCAGCCGTAGGGGGACAGTAGTCTACGAGCAGTACCTC. Translation gives CASRRGTVVYEQYL. This sequence joins TRBV5-1 and TRBJ2-7, with TRBD1 matching 7 bases. The germline V gene encodes CDR1 SGHRS and CDR2 YFSETQ. The CDR3 runs 14 residues. V lost 7 bases to trimming and J lost 3 bases; unmatched junction nucleotides: 10.

This rearrangement joins TRBV6-6 to TRBJ1-3, with D maybe TRBD1 (5 bases). The CDR3 consists of 15 residues. CDR1 MNHNY and CDR2 SVGAGI come from the germline V gene (reference sequence). Trimming removed 1 base from V and 3 bases from J, with 10 bases in between. The CDR3 protein is CASSYFGGVGNTIYF. In nucleotides, the CDR3 is TGTGCCAGCAGTTACTTCGGGGGGGTTGGAAACACCATATATTTT.

This clonotype was found a few times. Just one base apart from a much larger clone, this may be a read error. The chain uses TRBV12-3 or TRBV12-4 and TRBJ1-3; tentatively, D is TRBD1 (6 bases). The CDR3 is 17 amino acids. V was shortened by 7 bases and J by 3 bases, with 22 bases between the two germline ends. CDR3 in amino acids: CASTKTWGALGGNTIYF. CDR3 DNA sequence: TGTGCCAGCACCAAGACGTGGGGGGCATTAGGTGGAAACACCATATATTTT.

This clonotype was recorded a few times. The chain combines TRBV28 with TRBJ2-5, with TRBD1 matching over 7 bases. The DNA end is a closer match to TRBJ2-7, so the J assignment may be wrong. The length of the CDR3 is 14 residues. Germline loops: CDR1 MDHEN, CDR2 SYDVKM. Here the CDR3 DNA reads TGTGCCAGCACCACTGGAGACAGGGCAACCGAGCAGTACTTC. Encoded protein: CASTTGDRATEQYF.

The chain uses TRBV4-1 and TRBJ2-7; D gene ambiguous. The CDR3 runs to 15 residues. Germline-derived CDR1 and CDR2 are MGHRA and YSYEKL. The V gene lost 0 bases and the J gene lost 2 bases, with 11 bases spanning the gap. Written as DNA, the CDR3 is TGCGCCAGCAGCCAAGATCTCTATAGGACCTACGAGCAGTACTTC. Its protein is CASSQDLYRTYEQYF.

This clonotype was seen a handful of times. The junction departs from germline at one end; a sequencing error may be responsible. This chain uses TRBV5-5 with TRBJ2-5; 7 bases agree with TRBD2. Germline V gene data show CDR1 as SGHKS and CDR2 as YYEKEE (reference sequence). The CDR3 is 13 residues long. This CDR3 is CASSSGLDPRGFF. CDR3 bases: TGTGCCAGCAGCTCAGGACTAGACCCTAGAGGGTTCTTC.

This chain connects TRBV6-5 to TRBJ2-5; 8 bases match TRBD2. Matching the DNA end better, TRBJ2-1 makes the J call doubtful. The germline V gene encodes CDR1 MNHEY and CDR2 SVGAGI. The CDR3 sequence is 14 residues long. The CDR3 sequence: CASSYASGYNEQFF. The CDR3 nucleotides are TGTGCCAGCAGTTACGCTAGCGGGTACAATGAGCAGTTCTTC.

The V call is TRBV20-1, the J call TRBJ2-2; the D call may be TRBD1 or TRBD2 (5 bases each). Germline CDR1 reads DFQATT; CDR2 reads SNEGSKA (reference sequence). V gave up 6 bases and J gave up 5 bases, with 13 bases separating them. The CDR3 runs 13 residues. The CDR3 reads CSARDPRTGELFF. Written as DNA, the CDR3 is TGCAGTGCGAGGGACCCCCGAACCGGGGAGCTGTTTTTT.

The rearrangement uses TRBV6-5 and TRBJ2-7; D tentatively reads TRBD1 or TRBD2 (5 bases each). This CDR3 region has 14 residues. Trimming took 7 bases from V and 5 from J, leaving 18 bases between them. Per the germline V gene, CDR1 is MNHEY and CDR2 is SVGAGI. Here the CDR3 DNA reads TGTGCCAGCAAACGGGGCTTGGGGGAGCACGAGCAGTACTTC. Translated, it gives CASKRGLGEHEQYF.

This clonotype was observed a handful of times. The chain links TRBV7-2 to TRBJ2-5, with D possibly being TRBD1 (6 bases). The CDR3 is made up of 14 amino acids. CDR1 is SGHTA, CDR2 FQGNSA, per germline. Trimming stripped 1 base from V and 7 bases from J, with 13 bases between. The CDR3 nucleotides read TGTGCCAGCAGCTTAGATCAGGGGTCTGGGACCCAGTACTTC. Amino acid sequence: CASSLDQGSGTQYF.

The genes are TRBV10-3 and TRBJ2-3; D remains ambiguous. Germline-derived CDR1 and CDR2 are ENHRY and SYGVKD. Trimming took 0 bases from V and 6 from J, leaving 10 bases between them. CDR3 length: 14 amino acids. CDR3 bases: TGTGCCATCAGTGAGTCCGAGCGTCCGGATACGCAGTATTTT. Residues: CAISESERPDTQYF.

Written as DNA, the CDR3 is TGTGCCACCAGCAGAGATCTTGGACTGGCGGGGGGCTGGGGAGAGACCCAGTACTTC. Encoded protein: CATSRDLGLAGGWGETQYF. The chain has TRBV15 and TRBJ2-5; 8 bases are a match to TRBD2. The CDR3 length is 19 residues. J gave up 4 bases and V 0 bases, and 16 bases lay outside the gene matches. Per the germline V gene, CDR1 is LNHNV and CDR2 is YYDKDF (reference sequence).

This chain joins TRBV20-1 and TRBJ2-7, with D perhaps matching TRBD2 (6 bases). CDR1 and CDR2 from the germline V gene are DFQATT and SNEGSKA (reference sequence). The CDR3 consists of 14 residues. Trimming shortened V by 6 bases and J by 2 bases, and 17 bases separated the two germline ends. CDR3 amino acids: CSAPRGLYPYEQYF. The CDR3, as DNA: TGCAGTGCCCCACGGGGACTCTACCCCTACGAGCAGTACTTC.

The chain is built from TRBV7-9 and TRBJ1-5, with D unresolved. Germline lookup yields CDR1 SEHNR and CDR2 FQNEAQ (reference sequence). Trimming took 3 bases from V and 10 from J, leaving 10 bases between them. This CDR3 comprises 12 residues. CDR3 in amino acids: CASSFSGEPQHF. In DNA, the CDR3 is TGTGCCAGCAGCTTCTCGGGAGAACCCCAGCATTTT.

The CDR3 here is CASKGGGGGQETQYF. Written as DNA, the CDR3 is TGTGCCAGCAAGGGGGGCGGGGGAGGCCAAGAGACCCAGTACTTC. The chain joins TRBV28 to TRBJ2-5, with D perhaps TRBD2 (7 bases). V lost 7 bases to trimming and J lost 1 base, with 16 bases between them. Germline CDR1 MDHEN, CDR2 SYDVKM. The CDR3 has 15 amino acids.

CDR3 sequence reads: CASSQDSSYNEQFF. DNA of the CDR3: TGTGCCAGCAGCCAAGACAGCTCCTACAATGAGCAGTTCTTC. The chain has TRBV7-3 and TRBJ2-1, with D perhaps TRBD1 (5 bases). The V gene's germline CDR1 is SGHTA and CDR2 FQGTGA. This CDR3 region has 14 residues. V lost 5 bases, J lost 0 bases, and 8 bases lay in between.

The chain links TRBV9 to TRBJ2-3; D may be TRBD1 or TRBD2 (5 bases each). CDR3 length equals 14 residues. The germline gives CDR1 SGDLS, CDR2 YYNGEE. V gave up 0 bases and J gave up 6 bases, with 11 bases separating them. The CDR3 protein is CASSVVGDLDTQYF. The CDR3 DNA is TGTGCCAGCAGCGTAGTCGGGGACCTCGATACGCAGTATTTT.

The chain employs TRBV5-1 and TRBJ2-4, with D perhaps TRBD2 (6 bases). The CDR3 sequence is 16 residues long. Trimming cost V 4 bases and J 0 bases, with 14 bases left between them. Germline CDR1 is SGHRS and CDR2 is YFSETQ. The CDR3 region is CASSLEGRIAKNIQYF. CDR3 DNA sequence: TGCGCCAGCAGCCTGGAGGGGCGGATAGCCAAAAACATTCAGTACTTC.

This clonotype was counted a few times. The chain recombines TRBV12-3 or TRBV12-4 with TRBJ2-7, with D tentatively TRBD1 (6 bases). Trimming cost V 2 bases and J 6 bases, with 14 bases left between them. This CDR3 comprises 14 residues. This CDR3 is CASSLQGRGSEQYF. The CDR3 nucleotides read TGTGCCAGCAGTTTACAGGGCAGGGGAAGCGAGCAGTACTTC.

This chain links TRBV7-9 with TRBJ2-3; TRBD1 matches at 8 bases. Germline-derived CDR1 and CDR2 are SEHNR and FQNEAQ (reference sequence). J was trimmed by 5 bases and V by 4 bases; bases with no gene match: 8. The CDR3 covers 15 residues. CDR3 sequence: CASSYDRGIGDTQYF. For the CDR3, the DNA is TGTGCCAGCAGCTACGACAGGGGCATAGGAGATACGCAGTATTTT.

There are a few counts of this clonotype. V usage is TRBV28 and J usage is TRBJ1-2, with D unclear. The CDR3 length is 13 residues. Germline V gene data show CDR1 as MDHEN and CDR2 as SYDVKM. Trimming left V 5 bases short and J 8 bases short, with 15 bases between. The CDR3, as DNA: TGTGCCAGCAGTCCCGACTTAATAGGAGGCTACACCTTC. Translated, it gives CASSPDLIGGYTF.

The table lists this clonotype with a few counts. The chain employs TRBV6-1 and TRBJ2-6, with 12 bases identical to TRBD1. The CDR3 is 16 amino acids. V shed 9 bases and J 1 base; nucleotides not matched to a gene: 4. Germline CDR1 MNHNS, CDR2 SASEGT. DNA for the CDR3: TGTGCCAGTTGGGACAGGGGGCAATCTGGGGCCAACGTCCTGACTTTC. Amino acid sequence: CASWDRGQSGANVLTF.